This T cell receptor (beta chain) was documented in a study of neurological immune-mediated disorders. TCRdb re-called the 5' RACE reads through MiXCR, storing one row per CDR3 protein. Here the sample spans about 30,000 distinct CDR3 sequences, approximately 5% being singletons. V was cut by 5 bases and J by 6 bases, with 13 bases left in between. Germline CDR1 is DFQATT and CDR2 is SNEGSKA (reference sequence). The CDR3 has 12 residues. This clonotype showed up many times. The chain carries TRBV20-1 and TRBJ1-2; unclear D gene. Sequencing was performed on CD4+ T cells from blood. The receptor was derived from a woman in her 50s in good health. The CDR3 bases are TGCAGTGCTCGATCTACAAAGGATGGCTACACCTTC. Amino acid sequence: CSARSTKDGYTF.